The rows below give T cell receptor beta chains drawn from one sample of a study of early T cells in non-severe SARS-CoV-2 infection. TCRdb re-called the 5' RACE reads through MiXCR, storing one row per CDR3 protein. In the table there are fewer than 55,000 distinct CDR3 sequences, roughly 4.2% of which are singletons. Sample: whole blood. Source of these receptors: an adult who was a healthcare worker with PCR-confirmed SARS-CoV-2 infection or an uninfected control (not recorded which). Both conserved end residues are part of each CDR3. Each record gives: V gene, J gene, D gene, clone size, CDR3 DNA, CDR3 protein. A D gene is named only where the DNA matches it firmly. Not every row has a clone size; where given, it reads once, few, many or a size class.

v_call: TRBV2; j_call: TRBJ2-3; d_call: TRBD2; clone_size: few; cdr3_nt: TGTGCCAGCAGTCCGGGACTAGCGGGGGCCACAGATACGCAGTATTTT; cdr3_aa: CASSPGLAGATDTQYF
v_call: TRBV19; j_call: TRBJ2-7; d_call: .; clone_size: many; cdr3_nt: TGTGCCAGTAGTATCTCCGGGCCCTTCTCCTACGAGCAGTACTTC; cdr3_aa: CASSISGPFSYEQYF
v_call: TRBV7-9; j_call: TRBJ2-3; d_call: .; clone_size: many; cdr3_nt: TGTGCCAGCAGCCCAGGACAGACTAGCACAGATACGCAGTATTTT; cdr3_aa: CASSPGQTSTDTQYF
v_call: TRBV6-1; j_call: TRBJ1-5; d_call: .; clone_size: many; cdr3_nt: TGTGCCAGCAGTGAAAGTGCGAATATCGGGTATCAGCCCCAGCATTTT; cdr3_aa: CASSESANIGYQPQHF
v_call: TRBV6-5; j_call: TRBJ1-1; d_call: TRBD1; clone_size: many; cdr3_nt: TGTGCCAGCAGTCTTACAGGGGGTGACACTGAAGCTTTCTTT; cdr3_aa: CASSLTGGDTEAFF
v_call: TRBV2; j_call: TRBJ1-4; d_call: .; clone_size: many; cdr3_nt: TGTGCCAGCAGATTGGGACCGTTGGGTGAAAAACTGTTTTTT; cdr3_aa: CASRLGPLGEKLFF
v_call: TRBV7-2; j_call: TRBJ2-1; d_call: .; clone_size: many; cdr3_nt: TGTGCCAGCAGCCCTGGGATCTACAATGAGCAGTTCTTC; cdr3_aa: CASSPGIYNEQFF
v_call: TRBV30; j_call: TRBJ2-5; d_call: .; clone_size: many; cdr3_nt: TGTGCCTGGACCTACGGAACAGGCTCACAAGAGACCCAGTACTTC; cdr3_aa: CAWTYGTGSQETQYF
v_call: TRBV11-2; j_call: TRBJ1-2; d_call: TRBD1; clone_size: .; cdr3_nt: TGTGCCAGCAGCTTAACCCGGACAGGGAACTATGGCTACACCTTC; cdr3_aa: CASSLTRTGNYGYTF
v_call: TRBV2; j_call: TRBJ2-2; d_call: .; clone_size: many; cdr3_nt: TGTGCCAGCAGTGTGACAGGTGGGAACACCGGGGAGCTGTTTTTT; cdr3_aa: CASSVTGGNTGELFF
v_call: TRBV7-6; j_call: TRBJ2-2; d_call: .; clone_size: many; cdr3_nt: TGTGCCAGCAGCTTAGTACAGTTGAACACCGGGGAGCTGTTTTTT; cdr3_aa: CASSLVQLNTGELFF
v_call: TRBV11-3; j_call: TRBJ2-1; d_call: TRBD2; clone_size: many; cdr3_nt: TGTGCCAGCAGCCCCGGGACTAGCGGGATCCATGAGCAGTTCTTC; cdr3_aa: CASSPGTSGIHEQFF
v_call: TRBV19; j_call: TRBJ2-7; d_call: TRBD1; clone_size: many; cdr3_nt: TGTGCCAGTAGCGGGACAGGGCAGGTGTACGAGCAGTACTTC; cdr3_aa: CASSGTGQVYEQYF
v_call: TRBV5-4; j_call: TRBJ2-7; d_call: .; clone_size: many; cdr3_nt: TGTGCCAGCAGGAGCGGGTCTTCCTACGAGCAGTACTTC; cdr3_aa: CASRSGSSYEQYF
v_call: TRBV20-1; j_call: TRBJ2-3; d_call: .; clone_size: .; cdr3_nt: TGCAGTGCTAGAAGCAGCGGGTTCACAGATACGCAGTATTTT; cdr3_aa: CSARSSGFTDTQYF
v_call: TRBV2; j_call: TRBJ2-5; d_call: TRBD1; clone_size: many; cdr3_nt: TGTGCCAGCGGATACGACAGGGACCAGTACTTC; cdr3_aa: CASGYDRDQYF
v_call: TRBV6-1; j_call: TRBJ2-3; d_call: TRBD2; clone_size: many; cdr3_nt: TGTGCCAGCAGTCTCCTGACTAGCGGGAGCACAGATACGCAGTATTTT; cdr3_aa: CASSLLTSGSTDTQYF
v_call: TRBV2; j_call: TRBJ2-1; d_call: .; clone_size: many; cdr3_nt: TGTGCCAGCAGGAGGGAGATCCAGGGGTACAATGAGCAGTTCTTC; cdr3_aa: CASRREIQGYNEQFF
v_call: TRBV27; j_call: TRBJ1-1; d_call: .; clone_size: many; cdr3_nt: TGTGCCAGCAGTTTACGTTTTAACACTGAAGCTTTCTTT; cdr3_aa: CASSLRFNTEAFF
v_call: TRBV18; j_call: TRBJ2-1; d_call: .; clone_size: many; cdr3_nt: TGTGCCAGCTCACCCCTTTACAATGAGCAGTTCTTC; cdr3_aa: CASSPLYNEQFF
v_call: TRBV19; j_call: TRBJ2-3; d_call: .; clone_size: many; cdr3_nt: TGTGCCAGCTCCACCTCAGGGGATACGCAGTATTTT; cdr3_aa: CASSTSGDTQYF
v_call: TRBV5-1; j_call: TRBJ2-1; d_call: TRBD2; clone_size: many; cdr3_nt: TGCGCCAGCGGTCGAGCGGGAGGAGATGAGCAGTTCTTC; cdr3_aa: CASGRAGGDEQFF
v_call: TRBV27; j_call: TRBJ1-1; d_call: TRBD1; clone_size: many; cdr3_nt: TGTGCCAGCAGTCCAAGACAGGGGCTGAACACTGAAGCTTTCTTT; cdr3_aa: CASSPRQGLNTEAFF
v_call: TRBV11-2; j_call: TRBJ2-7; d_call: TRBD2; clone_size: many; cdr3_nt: TGTGCCAGCAGCTTAGTTGGGCTAGCGGTGAATGTGCAGTACTTC; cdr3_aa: CASSLVGLAVNVQYF
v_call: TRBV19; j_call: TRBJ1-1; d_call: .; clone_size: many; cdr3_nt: TGTGCCACCACGTCGCGGGAGAACACTGAAGCTTTCTTT; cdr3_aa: CATTSRENTEAFF
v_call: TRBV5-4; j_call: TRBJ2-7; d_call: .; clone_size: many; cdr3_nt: TGTGCCAGCAGCTTCTTAGACCGAAACCCCTACGAGCAGTACTTC; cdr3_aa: CASSFLDRNPYEQYF
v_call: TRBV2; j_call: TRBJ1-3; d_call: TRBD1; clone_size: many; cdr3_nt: TGTGCCAGCAGTGGCCCGACAGGGGATGGAAACACCATATATTTT; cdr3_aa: CASSGPTGDGNTIYF
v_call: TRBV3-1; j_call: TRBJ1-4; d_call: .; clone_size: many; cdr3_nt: TGTGCCAGCAGCCAAGATCGAAATGAAAAACTGTTTTTT; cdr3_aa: CASSQDRNEKLFF
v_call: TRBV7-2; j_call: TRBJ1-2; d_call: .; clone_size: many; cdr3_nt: TGTGCCAGCAGCTTACGGATATTCGGGCCCTATGGCTACACCTTC; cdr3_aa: CASSLRIFGPYGYTF
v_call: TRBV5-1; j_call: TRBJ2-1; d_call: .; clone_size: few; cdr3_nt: TGCGCCAGCAGCTCCTTCCGGGCAGGGTGGAATGAGCAGTTCTTC; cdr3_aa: CASSSFRAGWNEQFF
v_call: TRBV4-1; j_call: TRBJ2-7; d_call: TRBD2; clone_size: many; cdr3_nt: TGCGCCAGCAGCCTGGCGGGGGGTACCTACGAGCAGTACTTC; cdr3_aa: CASSLAGGTYEQYF
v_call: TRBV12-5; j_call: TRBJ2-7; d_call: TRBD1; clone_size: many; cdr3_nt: TGTGCTAGTGGTTTGAATCAGGACAGGACGCAGTACTTC; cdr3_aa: CASGLNQDRTQYF
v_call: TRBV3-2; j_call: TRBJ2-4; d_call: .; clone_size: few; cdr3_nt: TGTGCCAGCAGCCAACTCAGCGGAAACATTCAGTACTTC; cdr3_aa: CASSQLSGNIQYF
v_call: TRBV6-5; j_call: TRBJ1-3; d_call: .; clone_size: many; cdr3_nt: TGTGCCAGCAGTTACAGGAACTCTGAAAACACCATATATTTT; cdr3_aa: CASSYRNSENTIYF
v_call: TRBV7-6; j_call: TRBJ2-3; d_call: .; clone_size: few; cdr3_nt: TGTGCCAGCAGCTTCTCACAGATGGACACAGATACGCAGTATTTT; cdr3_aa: CASSFSQMDTDTQYF
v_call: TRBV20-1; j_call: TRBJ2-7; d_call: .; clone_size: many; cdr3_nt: TGCAGTGCTTGGGGGACGGACTCCTACGAGCAGTACTTC; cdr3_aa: CSAWGTDSYEQYF
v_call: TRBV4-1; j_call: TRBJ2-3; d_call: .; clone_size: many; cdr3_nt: TGCGCCAGCAGCCAAAAGGGGTTAGCGAAAGGAACAGATACGCAGTATTTT; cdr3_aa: CASSQKGLAKGTDTQYF
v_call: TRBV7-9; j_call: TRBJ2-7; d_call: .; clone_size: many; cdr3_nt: TGTGCCAGCAGCTTAGGAGGAGGGGAGCAGTACTTC; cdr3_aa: CASSLGGGEQYF
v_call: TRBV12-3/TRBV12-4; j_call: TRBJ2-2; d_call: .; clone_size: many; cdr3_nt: TGTGCCAGCAGCCCATGGGAAAGGCCCGGGGAGCTGTTTTTT; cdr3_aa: CASSPWERPGELFF
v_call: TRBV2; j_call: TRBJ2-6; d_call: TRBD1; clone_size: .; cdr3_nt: TGTGCCACCTTGACAGGGCTCTCTGGGGCCAACGTCCTGACTTTC; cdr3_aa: CATLTGLSGANVLTF
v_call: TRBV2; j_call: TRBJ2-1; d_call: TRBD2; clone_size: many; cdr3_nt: TGTGCCAGCAGTGCAACTAGCGGGAGCTACAATGAGCAGTTCTTC; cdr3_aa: CASSATSGSYNEQFF
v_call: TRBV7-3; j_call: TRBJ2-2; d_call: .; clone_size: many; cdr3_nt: TGTGCCAGCAGCTTAAGCGGGGCACACACCGGGGAGCTGTTTTTT; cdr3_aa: CASSLSGAHTGELFF
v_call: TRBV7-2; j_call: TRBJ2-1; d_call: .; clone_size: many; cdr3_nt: TGTGCCAGCAGCTTGGAGGGGAATGAGCAGTTCTTC; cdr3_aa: CASSLEGNEQFF
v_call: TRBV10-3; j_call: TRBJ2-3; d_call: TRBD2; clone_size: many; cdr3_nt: TGTGCCATCGGACTAGCGGGGGAAGGCACAGATACGCAGTATTTT; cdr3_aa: CAIGLAGEGTDTQYF
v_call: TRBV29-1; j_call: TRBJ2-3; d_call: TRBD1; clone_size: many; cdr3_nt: TGCAGCGTTGATAGGGGGCGCGGTACAGATACGCAGTATTTT; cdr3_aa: CSVDRGRGTDTQYF
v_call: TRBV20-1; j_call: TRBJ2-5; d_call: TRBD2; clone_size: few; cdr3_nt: TGCAGTGCTAGCAATTCGGGGGGAGAGACCCAGTACTTC; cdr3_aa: CSASNSGGETQYF